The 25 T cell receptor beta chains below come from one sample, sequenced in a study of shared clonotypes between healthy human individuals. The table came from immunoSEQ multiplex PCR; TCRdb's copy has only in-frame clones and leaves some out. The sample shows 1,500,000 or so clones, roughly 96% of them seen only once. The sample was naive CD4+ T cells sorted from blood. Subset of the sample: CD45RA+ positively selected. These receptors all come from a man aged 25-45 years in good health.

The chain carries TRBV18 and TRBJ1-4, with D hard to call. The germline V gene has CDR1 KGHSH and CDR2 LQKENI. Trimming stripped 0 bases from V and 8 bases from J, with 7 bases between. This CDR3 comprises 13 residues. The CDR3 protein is CASSPPGSEKLFF. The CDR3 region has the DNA TGTGCCAGCTCACCACCGGGGTCCGAAAAACTGTTTTTT.

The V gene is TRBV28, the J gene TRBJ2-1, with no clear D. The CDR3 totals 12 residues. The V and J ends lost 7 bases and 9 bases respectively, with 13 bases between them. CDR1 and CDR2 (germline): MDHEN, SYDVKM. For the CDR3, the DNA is TGTGCCAGCACTAATCAGGTTGCTGAGCAGTTCTTC. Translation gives CASTNQVAEQFF.

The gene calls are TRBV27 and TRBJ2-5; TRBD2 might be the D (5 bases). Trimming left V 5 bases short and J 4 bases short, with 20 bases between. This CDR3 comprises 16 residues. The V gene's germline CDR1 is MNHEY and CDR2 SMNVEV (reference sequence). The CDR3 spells CASSPTTARGRETQYF. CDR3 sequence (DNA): TGTGCCAGCAGTCCCACCACCGCCCGGGGTCGAGAGACCCAGTACTTC.

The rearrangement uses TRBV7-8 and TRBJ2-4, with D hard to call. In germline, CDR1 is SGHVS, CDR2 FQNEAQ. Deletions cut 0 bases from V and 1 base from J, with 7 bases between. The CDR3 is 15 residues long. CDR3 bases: TGTGCCAGCAGCTTAGCGGGTCTCGCCAAAAACATTCAGTACTTC. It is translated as CASSLAGLAKNIQYF. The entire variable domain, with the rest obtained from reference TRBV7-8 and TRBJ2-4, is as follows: GAGVSQSPRYKVAKRGQDVALRCDPISGHVSLFWYQQALGQGPEFLTYFQNEAQLDKSGLPSDRFFAERPEGSVSTLKIQRTQQEDSAVYLCASSLAGLAKNIQYFGAGTRLSVL.

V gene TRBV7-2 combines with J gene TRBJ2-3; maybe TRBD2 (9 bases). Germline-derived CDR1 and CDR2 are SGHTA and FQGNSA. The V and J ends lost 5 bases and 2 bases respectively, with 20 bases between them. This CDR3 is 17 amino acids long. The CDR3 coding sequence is TGTGCCAGCAGCCTCCAGGGGGCTAGCGGGATCACAGATACGCAGTATTTT. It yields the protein CASSLQGASGITDTQYF. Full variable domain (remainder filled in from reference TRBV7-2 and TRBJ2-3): GAGVSQSPSNKVTEKGKDVELRCDPISGHTALYWYRQSLGQGLEFLIYFQGNSAPDKSGLPSDRFSAERTGGSVSTLTIQRTQQEDSAVYLCASSLQGASGITDTQYFGPGTRLTVL.

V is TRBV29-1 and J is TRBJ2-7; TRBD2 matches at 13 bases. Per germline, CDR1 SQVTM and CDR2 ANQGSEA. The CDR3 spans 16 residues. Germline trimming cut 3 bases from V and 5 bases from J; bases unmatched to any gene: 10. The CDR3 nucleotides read TGCAGCGTTGACGGACTAGCGGGAGAGGGGCTCAACGAGCAGTACTTC. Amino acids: CSVDGLAGEGLNEQYF.

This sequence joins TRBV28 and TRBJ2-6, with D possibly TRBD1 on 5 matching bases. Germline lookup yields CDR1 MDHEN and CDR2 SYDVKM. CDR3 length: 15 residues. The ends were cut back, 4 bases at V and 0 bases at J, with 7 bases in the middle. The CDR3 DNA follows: TGTGCCAGCAGTTCCGACAGCTCTGGGGCCAACGTCCTGACTTTC. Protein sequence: CASSSDSSGANVLTF.

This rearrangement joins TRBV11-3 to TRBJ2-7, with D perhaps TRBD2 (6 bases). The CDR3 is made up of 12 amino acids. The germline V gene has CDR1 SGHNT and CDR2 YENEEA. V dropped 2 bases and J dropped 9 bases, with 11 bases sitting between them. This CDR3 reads CASSLRAGRQYF. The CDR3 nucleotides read TGTGCCAGCAGCTTACGAGCGGGTCGGCAGTACTTC. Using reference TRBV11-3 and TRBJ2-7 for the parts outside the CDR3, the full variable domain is EAGVVQSPRYKIIEKKQPVAFWCNPISGHNTLYWYLQNLGQGPELLIRYENEEAVDDSQLPKDRFSAERLKGVDSTLKIQPAELGDSAVYLCASSLRAGRQYFGPGTRLTVT.

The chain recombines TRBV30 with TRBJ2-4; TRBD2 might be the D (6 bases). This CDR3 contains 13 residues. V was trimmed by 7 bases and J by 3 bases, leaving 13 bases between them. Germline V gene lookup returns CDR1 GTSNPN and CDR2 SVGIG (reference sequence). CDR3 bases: TGTGCCTTACGAAGGGGAGGCAAAAACATTCAGTACTTC. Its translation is CALRRGGKNIQYF.

CDR3 loop: CASRGQGIEFQPQHF. As DNA, the CDR3 is TGTGCCAGCAGGGGACAGGGGATAGAATTTCAGCCCCAGCATTTT. J is TRBJ1-5 and V is TRBV2; TRBD1 aligns across 10 bases. This CDR3 is built from 15 residues. Germline-derived CDR1 and CDR2 are SNHLY and FYNNEI. V lost 6 bases and J lost 6; bases outside the gene matches: 8.

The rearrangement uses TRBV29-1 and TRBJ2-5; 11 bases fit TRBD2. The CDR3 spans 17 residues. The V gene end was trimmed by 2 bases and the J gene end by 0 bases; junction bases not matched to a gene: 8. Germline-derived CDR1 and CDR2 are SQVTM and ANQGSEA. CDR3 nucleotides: TGCAGCGTTGAATTGGGTTTACTAGCGGGGGACCAAGAGACCCAGTACTTC. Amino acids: CSVELGLLAGDQETQYF.

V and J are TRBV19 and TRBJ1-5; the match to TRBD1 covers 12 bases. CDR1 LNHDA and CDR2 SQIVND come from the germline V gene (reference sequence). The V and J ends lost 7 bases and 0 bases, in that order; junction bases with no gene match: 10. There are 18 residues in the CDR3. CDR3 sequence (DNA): TGTGCCAGTACCACGACCGGGACAGGGGGCTATAGCAATCAGCCCCAGCATTTT. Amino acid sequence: CASTTTGTGGYSNQPQHF.

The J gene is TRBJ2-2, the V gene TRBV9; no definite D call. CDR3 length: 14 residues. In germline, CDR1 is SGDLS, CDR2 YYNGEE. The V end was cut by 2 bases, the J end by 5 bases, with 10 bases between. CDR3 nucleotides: TGTGCCAGCAGCGTTCAGGCCGGAACCGGGGAGCTGTTTTTT. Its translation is CASSVQAGTGELFF.

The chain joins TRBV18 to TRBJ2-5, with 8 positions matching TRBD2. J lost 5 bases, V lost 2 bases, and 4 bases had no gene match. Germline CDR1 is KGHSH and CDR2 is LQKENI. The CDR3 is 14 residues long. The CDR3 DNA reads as TGTGCCAGCTCACCATCAGCGGGAGTCGAGACCCAGTACTTC. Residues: CASSPSAGVETQYF.

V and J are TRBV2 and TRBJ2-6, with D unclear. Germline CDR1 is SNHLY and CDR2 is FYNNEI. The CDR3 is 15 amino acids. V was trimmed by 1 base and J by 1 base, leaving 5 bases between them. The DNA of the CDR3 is TGTGCCAGCAGTGAAGGCCATTCTGGGGCCAACGTCCTGACTTTC. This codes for CASSEGHSGANVLTF.

In nucleotides, the CDR3 is TGTGCCAGCAGCTTGAGGACGGCAACTAATGAAAAACTGTTTTTT. Its translation is CASSLRTATNEKLFF. The chain joins TRBV5-6 to TRBJ1-4, with no clear D. This CDR3 comprises 15 residues. Per germline, CDR1 SGHDT and CDR2 YYEEEE. The V end was cut by 1 base, the J end by 0 bases, with 7 bases between.

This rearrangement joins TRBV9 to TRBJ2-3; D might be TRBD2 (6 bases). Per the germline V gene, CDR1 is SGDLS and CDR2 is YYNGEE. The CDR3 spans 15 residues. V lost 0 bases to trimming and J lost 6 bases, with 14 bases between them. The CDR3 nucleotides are TGTGCCAGCAGCGTAGGGACTATTGCTGGGGATACGCAGTATTTT. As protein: CASSVGTIAGDTQYF. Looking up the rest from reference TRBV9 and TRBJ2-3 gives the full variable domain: DSGVTQTPKHLITATGQRVTLRCSPRSGDLSVYWYQQSLDQGLQFLIQYYNGEERAKGNILERFSAQQFPDLHSELNLSSLELGDSALYFCASSVGTIAGDTQYFGPGTRLTVL.

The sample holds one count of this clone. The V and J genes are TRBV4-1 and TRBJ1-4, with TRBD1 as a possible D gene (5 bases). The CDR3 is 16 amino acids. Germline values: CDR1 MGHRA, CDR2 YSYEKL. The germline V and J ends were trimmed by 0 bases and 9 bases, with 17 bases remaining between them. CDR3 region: CASSQDDGALMKKLFF. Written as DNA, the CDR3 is TGCGCCAGCAGCCAAGACGACGGGGCCTTAATGAAAAAACTGTTTTTT.

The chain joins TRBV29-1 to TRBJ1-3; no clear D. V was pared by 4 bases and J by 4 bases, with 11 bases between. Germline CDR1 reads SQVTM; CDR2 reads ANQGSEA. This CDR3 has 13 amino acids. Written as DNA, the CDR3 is TGCAGCGTTGGGTGGACCCTCGGAAACACCATATATTTT. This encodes CSVGWTLGNTIYF. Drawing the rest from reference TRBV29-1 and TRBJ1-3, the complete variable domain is SAVISQKPSRDICQRGTSLTIQCQVDSQVTMMFWYRQQPGQSLTLIATANQGSEATYESGFVIDKFPISRPNLTFSTLTVSNMSPEDSSIYLCSVGWTLGNTIYFGEGSWLTVV.

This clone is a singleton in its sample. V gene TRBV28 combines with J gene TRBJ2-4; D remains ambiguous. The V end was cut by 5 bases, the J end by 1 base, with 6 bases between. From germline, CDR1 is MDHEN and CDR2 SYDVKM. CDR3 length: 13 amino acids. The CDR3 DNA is TGTGCCAGCAGTACGTTGGCCAAAAACATTCAGTACTTC. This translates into CASSTLAKNIQYF.

The CDR3 sequence: CASIAGWGYNEQFF. The CDR3 coding sequence is TGTGCCAGCATCGCCGGTTGGGGTTACAATGAGCAGTTCTTC. The J gene is TRBJ2-1, the V gene TRBV6-1; D remains ambiguous. Germline CDR1 reads MNHNS; CDR2 reads SASEGT. Trimming stripped 7 bases from V and 4 bases from J, with 14 bases between. The CDR3 spans 14 residues.

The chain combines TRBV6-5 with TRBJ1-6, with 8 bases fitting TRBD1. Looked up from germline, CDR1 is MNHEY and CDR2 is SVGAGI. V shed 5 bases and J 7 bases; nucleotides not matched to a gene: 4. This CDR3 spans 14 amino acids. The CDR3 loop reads CASSGTGSNSPLHF. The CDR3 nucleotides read TGTGCCAGCAGTGGGACAGGATCAAATTCACCCCTCCACTTT.

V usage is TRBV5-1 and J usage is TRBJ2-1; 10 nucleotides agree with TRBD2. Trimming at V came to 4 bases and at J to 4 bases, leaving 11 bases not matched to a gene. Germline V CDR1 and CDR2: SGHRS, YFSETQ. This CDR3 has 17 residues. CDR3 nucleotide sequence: TGCGCCAGCAGCCCGGCCAAAGCGGGAGGGCCTTACAATGAGCAGTTCTTC. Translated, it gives CASSPAKAGGPYNEQFF.

The CDR3 nucleotides are TGCAGCGTTGTGGGTCTGACGAACACCGGGGAGCTGTTTTTT. This encodes CSVVGLTNTGELFF. This chain connects TRBV29-1 to TRBJ2-2; D remains ambiguous. The V end lost 4 bases, the J end lost 0 bases, and 9 bases lay between the germline ends. CDR3 length equals 14 residues. CDR1 is SQVTM and CDR2 is ANQGSEA in the germline V gene.

The CDR3 DNA reads TGCGCCAGCAGTGAGTCTGGTCAGGGCACCTACGAGCAGTACTTC. This gives the protein CASSESGQGTYEQYF. The rearrangement joins TRBV10-2 to TRBJ2-7, with D possibly matching TRBD1 (5 bases). The CDR3 sequence is 15 residues long. CDR1 and CDR2 from the germline V gene are WSHSY and SAAADI. V was pared by 0 bases and J by 2 bases, with 11 bases between.